Sequencing of this TCR beta chain was carried out in a study of T cell repertoires in cytomegalovirus infection. This CDR3 is built from 13 residues. Germline CDR1 reads SGHAT; CDR2 reads FQNNGV. The V end lost 1 base, the J end lost 3 bases, and 7 bases lay between the germline ends. Via MiXCR, TCRdb re-called the reads, giving one row per CDR3 protein. The data contain under 350,000 distinct CDR3 sequences, around 9.6% of them seen just once; the ten biggest clones take up approximately 2.4%. Sequencing used PBMCs. The receptor comes from a human donor in good health (CMV status not recorded). Some clones in this sample may be carry-over from other donors' samples. V and J are TRBV11-2 and TRBJ2-7; a possible D gene is TRBD1 (5 bases). Here the CDR3 reads CASSLGQYYEQYV. CDR3 nucleotides: TGTGCCAGCAGCTTAGGACAGTACTACGAGCAGTACGTC.